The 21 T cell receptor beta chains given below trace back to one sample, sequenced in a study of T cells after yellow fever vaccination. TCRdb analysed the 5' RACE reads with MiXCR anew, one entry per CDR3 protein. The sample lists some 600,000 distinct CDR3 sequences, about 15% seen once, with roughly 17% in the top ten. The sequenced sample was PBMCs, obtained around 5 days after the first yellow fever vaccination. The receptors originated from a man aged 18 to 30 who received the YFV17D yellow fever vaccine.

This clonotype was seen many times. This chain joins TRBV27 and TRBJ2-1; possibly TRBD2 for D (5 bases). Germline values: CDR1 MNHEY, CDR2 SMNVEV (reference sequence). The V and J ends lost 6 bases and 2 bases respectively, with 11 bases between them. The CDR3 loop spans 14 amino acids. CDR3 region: CASSLGGPYNEQFF. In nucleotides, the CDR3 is TGTGCCAGCAGCTTAGGAGGCCCCTACAATGAGCAGTTCTTC.

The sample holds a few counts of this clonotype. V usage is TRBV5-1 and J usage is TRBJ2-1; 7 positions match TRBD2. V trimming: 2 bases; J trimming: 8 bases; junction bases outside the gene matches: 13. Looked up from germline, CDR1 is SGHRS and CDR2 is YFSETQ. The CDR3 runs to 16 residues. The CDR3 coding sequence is TGCGCCAGCAGCTTCCAACTAGCGCCGGGAGGTGATGAGCAGTTCTTC. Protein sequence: CASSFQLAPGGDEQFF. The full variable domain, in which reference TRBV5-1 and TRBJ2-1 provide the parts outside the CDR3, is KAGVTQTPRYLIKTRGQQVTLSCSPISGHRSVSWYQQTPGQGLQFLFEYFSETQRNKGNFPGRFSGRQFSNSRSEMNVSTLELGDSALYLCASSFQLAPGGDEQFFGPGTRLTVL.

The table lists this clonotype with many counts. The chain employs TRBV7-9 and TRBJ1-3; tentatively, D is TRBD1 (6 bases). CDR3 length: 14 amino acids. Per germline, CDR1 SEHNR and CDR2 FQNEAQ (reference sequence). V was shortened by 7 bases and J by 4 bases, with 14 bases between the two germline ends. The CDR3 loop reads CASNQGLLGNTIYF. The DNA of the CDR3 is TGTGCCAGCAACCAGGGGCTCCTCGGAAACACCATATATTTT.

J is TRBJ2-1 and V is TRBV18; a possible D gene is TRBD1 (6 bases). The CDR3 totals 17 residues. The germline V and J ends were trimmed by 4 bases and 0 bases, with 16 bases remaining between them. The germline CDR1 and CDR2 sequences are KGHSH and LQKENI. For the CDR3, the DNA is TGTGCCAGCTCACTCATTTCTACAGGGAGCTCCTACAATGAGCAGTTCTTC. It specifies CASSLISTGSSYNEQFF.

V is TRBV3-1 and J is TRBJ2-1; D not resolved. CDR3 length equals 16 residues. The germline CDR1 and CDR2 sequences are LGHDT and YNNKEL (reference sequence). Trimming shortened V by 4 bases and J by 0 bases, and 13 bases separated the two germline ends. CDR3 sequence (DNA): TGTGCCAGCAGCCCCTCAGGAGAGAGCTCCTACAATGAGCAGTTCTTC. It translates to CASSPSGESSYNEQFF.

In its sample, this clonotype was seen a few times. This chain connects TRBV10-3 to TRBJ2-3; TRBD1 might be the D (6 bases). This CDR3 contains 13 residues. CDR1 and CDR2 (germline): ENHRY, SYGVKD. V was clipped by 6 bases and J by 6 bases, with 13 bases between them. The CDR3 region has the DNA TGTGCCATCAGCCCAAACACAGGGGATACGCAGTATTTT. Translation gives CAISPNTGDTQYF.

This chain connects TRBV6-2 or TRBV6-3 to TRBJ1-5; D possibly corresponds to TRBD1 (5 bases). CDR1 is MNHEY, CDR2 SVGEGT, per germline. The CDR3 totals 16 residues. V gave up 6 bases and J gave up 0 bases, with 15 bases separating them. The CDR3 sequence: CASRPWTQPSNQPQHF. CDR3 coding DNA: TGTGCCAGCAGACCCTGGACACAACCTAGCAATCAGCCCCAGCATTTT.

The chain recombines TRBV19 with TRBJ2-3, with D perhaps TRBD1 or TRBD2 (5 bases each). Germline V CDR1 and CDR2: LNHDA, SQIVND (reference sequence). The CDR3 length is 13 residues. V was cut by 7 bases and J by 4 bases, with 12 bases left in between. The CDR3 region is CASTKGTADTQYF. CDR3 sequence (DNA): TGTGCCAGTACCAAAGGGACCGCAGATACGCAGTATTTT.

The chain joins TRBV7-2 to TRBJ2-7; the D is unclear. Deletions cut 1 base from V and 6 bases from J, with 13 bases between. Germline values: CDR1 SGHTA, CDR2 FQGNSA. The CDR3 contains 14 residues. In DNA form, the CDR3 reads TGTGCCAGCAGCTTAGATGGTAACTCCGGCGAGCAGTACGTC. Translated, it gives CASSLDGNSGEQYV.

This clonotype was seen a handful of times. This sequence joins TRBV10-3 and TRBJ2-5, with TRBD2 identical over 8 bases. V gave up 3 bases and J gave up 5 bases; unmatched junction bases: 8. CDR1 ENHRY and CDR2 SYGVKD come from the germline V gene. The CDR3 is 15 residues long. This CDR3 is CAISEFSGAAETQYF. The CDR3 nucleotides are TGTGCCATCAGTGAATTTAGCGGGGCTGCGGAGACCCAGTACTTC.

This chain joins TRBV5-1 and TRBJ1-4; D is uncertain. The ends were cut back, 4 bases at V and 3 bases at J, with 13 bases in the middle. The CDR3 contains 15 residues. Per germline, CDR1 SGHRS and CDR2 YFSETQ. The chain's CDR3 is CASSPPGRANEKLFF. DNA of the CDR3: TGCGCCAGCAGCCCGCCGGGGAGGGCTAATGAAAAACTGTTTTTT.

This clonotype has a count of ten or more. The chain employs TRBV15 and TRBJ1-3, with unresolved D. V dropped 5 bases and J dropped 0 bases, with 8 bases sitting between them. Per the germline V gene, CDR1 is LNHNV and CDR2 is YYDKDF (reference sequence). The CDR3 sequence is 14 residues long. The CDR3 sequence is CATSLAGSGNTIYF. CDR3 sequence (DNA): TGTGCCACCAGCCTGGCGGGCTCTGGAAACACCATATATTTT.

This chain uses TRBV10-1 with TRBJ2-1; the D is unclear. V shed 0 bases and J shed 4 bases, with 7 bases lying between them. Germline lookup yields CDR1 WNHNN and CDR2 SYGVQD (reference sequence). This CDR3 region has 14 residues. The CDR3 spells CASSESAVYNEQFF. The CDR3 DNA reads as TGCGCCAGCAGTGAGTCCGCGGTATACAATGAGCAGTTCTTC.

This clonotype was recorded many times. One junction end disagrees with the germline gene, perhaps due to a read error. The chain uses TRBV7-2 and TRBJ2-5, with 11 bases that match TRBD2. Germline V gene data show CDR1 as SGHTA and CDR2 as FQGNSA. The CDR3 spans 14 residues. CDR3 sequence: CASSLAGGLETQYF. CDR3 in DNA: TGTGCCAGCAGTTTAGCGGGGGGGCTGGAGACCCAGTACTTC.

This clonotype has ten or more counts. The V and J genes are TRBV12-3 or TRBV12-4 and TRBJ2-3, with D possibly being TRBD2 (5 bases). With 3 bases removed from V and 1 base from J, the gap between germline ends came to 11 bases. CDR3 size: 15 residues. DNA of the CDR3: TGTGCCAGCAGTTTCCGAGGAGGAGGCACAGATACGCAGTATTTT. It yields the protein CASSFRGGGTDTQYF.

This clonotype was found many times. The chain's CDR3 is CASSPWTSGGNEQFF. CDR3 nucleotide sequence: TGTGCCAGCAGCCCCTGGACTAGCGGGGGGAATGAGCAGTTCTTC. The chain recombines TRBV11-2 with TRBJ2-1, with 14 bases matching TRBD2. V shed 5 bases, J shed 7 bases, and the junction held 4 bases outside the gene matches. This CDR3 region has 15 residues. Germline assignment: CDR1 SGHAT and CDR2 FQNNGV.

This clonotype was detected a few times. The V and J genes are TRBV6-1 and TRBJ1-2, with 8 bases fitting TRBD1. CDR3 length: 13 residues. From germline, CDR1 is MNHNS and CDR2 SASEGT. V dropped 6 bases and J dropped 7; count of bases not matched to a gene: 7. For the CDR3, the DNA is TGTGCCAGCAGCACCGGGACAGGCATTGGCTACACCTTC. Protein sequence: CASSTGTGIGYTF.

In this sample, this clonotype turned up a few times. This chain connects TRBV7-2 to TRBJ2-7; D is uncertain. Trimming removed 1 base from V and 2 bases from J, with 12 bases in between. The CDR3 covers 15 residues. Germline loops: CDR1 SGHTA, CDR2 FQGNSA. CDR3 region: CASSLDWDSPYEQYF. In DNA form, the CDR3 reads TGTGCCAGCAGCTTAGATTGGGATTCCCCCTACGAGCAGTACTTC.

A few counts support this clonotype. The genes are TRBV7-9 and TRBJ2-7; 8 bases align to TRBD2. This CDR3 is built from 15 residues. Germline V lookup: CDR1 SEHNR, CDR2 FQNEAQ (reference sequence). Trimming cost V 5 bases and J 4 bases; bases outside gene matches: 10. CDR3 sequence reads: CASSRREGNRYEQYF. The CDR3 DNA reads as TGTGCCAGCAGCCGCCGGGAGGGTAACCGGTACGAGCAGTACTTC.

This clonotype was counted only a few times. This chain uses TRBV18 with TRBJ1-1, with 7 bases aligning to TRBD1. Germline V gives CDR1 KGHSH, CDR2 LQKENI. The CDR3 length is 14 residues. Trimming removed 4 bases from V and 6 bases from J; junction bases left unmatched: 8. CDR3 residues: CASSLDRVRAEAFF. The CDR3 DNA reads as TGTGCCAGCTCACTAGACAGGGTTAGGGCTGAAGCTTTCTTT.

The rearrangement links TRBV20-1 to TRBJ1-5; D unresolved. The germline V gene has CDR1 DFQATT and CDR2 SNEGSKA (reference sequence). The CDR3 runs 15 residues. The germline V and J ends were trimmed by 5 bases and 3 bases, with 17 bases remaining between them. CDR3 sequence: CSAPSSGNPNQPQHF. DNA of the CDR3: TGCAGTGCTCCATCTTCGGGTAACCCCAATCAGCCCCAGCATTTT.